These 20 T cell receptor beta chains were sequenced from one sample in a study of T cell responses to AZD1222 COVID-19 vaccine. The repertoire was sequenced with immunoSEQ multiplex PCR; TCRdb's copy has only in-frame clones and lacks some. The sample includes about 120,000 clones, more than 70% of them seen just once. The material sequenced was peripheral blood, taken 28 days after the second AZD1222 dose. These TCRs come from an adult who received the AZD1222 COVID-19 vaccine.

The genes are TRBV6-4 and TRBJ1-1; perhaps TRBD1 as D (6 bases). This CDR3 has 14 residues. CDR1 is MRHNA and CDR2 is SNTAGT in the germline V gene. V was trimmed by 3 bases and J by 11 bases, leaving 19 bases between them. CDR3 nucleotides: TGTGCCAGCAGTGAATCCGTGGGGGCTTACGAGGCTTTCTTT. Its translation: CASSESVGAYEAFF.

The genes are TRBV6-2 or TRBV6-3 and TRBJ1-3; TRBD1 is a possible D gene (5 bases). The CDR3 runs 16 residues. Trimming removed 4 bases at V and 0 bases at J, with 13 bases between. Germline-derived CDR1 and CDR2 are MNHEY and SVGEGT. CDR3 protein: CASSSGLRFSGNTIYF. CDR3 DNA: TGTGCCAGCAGTTCGGGACTACGTTTCTCTGGAAACACCATATATTTT.

V gene TRBV7-2 combines with J gene TRBJ1-6; 7 bases match TRBD1. V was pared by 3 bases and J by 9 bases, with 8 bases of the junction left unmatched. The CDR3 covers 15 residues. Per germline, CDR1 SGHTA and CDR2 FQGNSA. CDR3 coding DNA: TGTGCCAGCAGCTTCCACGACAGGGTCAGTTCACCCCTCCACTTT. This translates into CASSFHDRVSSPLHF.

This rearrangement joins TRBV19 to TRBJ1-1, with 10 bases aligning to TRBD1. Germline V lookup: CDR1 LNHDA, CDR2 SQIVND (reference sequence). J lost 2 bases, V lost 8 bases, and 5 bases had no gene match. The CDR3 is 14 amino acids. The CDR3 protein is CASGSTGGNTEAFF. CDR3 DNA sequence: TGTGCCAGTGGATCGACAGGGGGCAACACTGAAGCTTTCTTT.

In this sample, this clone turned up a few times. The rearrangement links TRBV5-1 to TRBJ2-3, with a possible D match to TRBD1 (5 bases). V lost 0 bases to trimming and J lost 0 bases, with 8 bases between them. CDR1 is SGHRS, CDR2 YFSETQ, per germline. The CDR3 spans 15 residues. CDR3 sequence: CASSLGDSSTDTQYF. CDR3 DNA: TGCGCCAGCAGCTTGGGTGACAGTAGCACAGATACGCAGTATTTT.

This clone was picked up a small number of times. V usage is TRBV27 and J usage is TRBJ1-6; the D is unclear. V lost 6 bases and J lost 7, with 7 bases in between. The CDR3 runs to 12 residues. Germline V lookup: CDR1 MNHEY, CDR2 SMNVEV (reference sequence). This CDR3 is CASRDANSPLHF. The CDR3 region has the DNA TGTGCCAGCAGGGACGCGAATTCACCCCTCCACTTT.

The chain is built from TRBV6-5 and TRBJ1-3; D gene unclear. Trimming cost V 2 bases and J 0 bases, with 11 bases left between them. Germline V CDR1 and CDR2: MNHEY, SVGAGI. CDR3 length: 16 amino acids. This CDR3 reads CASSYGLQSSGNTIYF. The CDR3 nucleotides are TGTGCCAGCAGTTACGGCCTACAGAGCTCTGGAAACACCATATATTTT.

This clone is a singleton in its sample. J is TRBJ1-1 and V is TRBV6-5, with a tentative D call TRBD1 (5 bases). Germline V gene sequence: CDR1 MNHEY, CDR2 SVGAGI. The CDR3 is 13 residues long. V lost 11 bases and J 1 base, leaving 14 bases between the germline ends. In DNA, the CDR3 is TGTGCCGGGGGTAGGGACCCGAACACTGAAGCTTTCTTT. This sequence encodes CAGGRDPNTEAFF.

Turning to this clone: The junction and the germline gene differ at one end; a read error may be behind it. The chain uses TRBV19 and TRBJ2-7; the D gene could be TRBD1 or TRBD2 (5 bases each). The CDR3 loop spans 11 amino acids. Germline V gene sequence: CDR1 LNHDA, CDR2 SQIVND (reference sequence). CDR3 sequence reads: CASSIKGELYF. In nucleotides, the CDR3 is TGTGCCAGTAGTATAAAAGGGGAGCTGTACTTC.

V and J are TRBV7-8 and TRBJ1-1, with D tentatively TRBD1 (5 bases). The CDR3 is made up of 16 amino acids. Deletions cut 2 bases from V and 4 bases from J, with 17 bases between. CDR1 and CDR2 (germline): SGHVS, FQNEAQ. This chain's CDR3 is CASSLYAERGSTEAFF. The CDR3 bases are TGTGCCAGCAGCTTATACGCCGAAAGGGGAAGCACTGAAGCTTTCTTT.

The gene calls are TRBV24-1 and TRBJ2-5, with a tentative D call TRBD1 (6 bases). The V end was cut by 1 base, the J end by 1 base, with 12 bases between. The CDR3 has 16 residues. From germline, CDR1 is KGHDR and CDR2 SFDVKD. In nucleotides, the CDR3 is TGTGCCACCAGTGATTTCATCAGGGGATCCCAAGAGACCCAGTACTTC. Its translation is CATSDFIRGSQETQYF.

The chain recombines TRBV4-3 with TRBJ1-2; D remains unclear. The CDR3 consists of 14 residues. CDR1 is LGHNA, CDR2 YSLEER, per germline. Between the trimmed V and J ends, which lost 0 bases and 5 bases, there was a span of 10 bases. CDR3 DNA sequence: TGCGCCAGCAGCCAAGATCTGGCGCCTTATGGCTACACCTTC. It translates to CASSQDLAPYGYTF.

The chain has TRBV7-9 and TRBJ1-5, with no clear D. The CDR3 consists of 12 residues. V lost 3 bases and J lost 3, with 3 bases in between. Per the germline V gene, CDR1 is SEHNR and CDR2 is FQNEAQ (reference sequence). The CDR3 loop is CASSFPNQPQHF. For the CDR3, the DNA is TGTGCCAGCAGCTTCCCCAATCAGCCCCAGCATTTT.

The chain is built from TRBV7-3 and TRBJ1-1, with a tentative D call TRBD1 (5 bases). CDR1 is SGHTA and CDR2 is FQGTGA in the germline V gene. Trimming took 5 bases from V and 1 from J, leaving 8 bases between them. This CDR3 contains 13 residues. The CDR3 region is CASSVQGNTEAFF. The CDR3, as DNA: TGTGCCAGCAGCGTGCAGGGGAACACTGAAGCTTTCTTT.

The V gene is TRBV28, the J gene TRBJ2-7; no firm D call. CDR1 MDHEN and CDR2 SYDVKM come from the germline V gene. The CDR3 length is 12 residues. V lost 4 bases and J lost 4, with 8 bases in between. For the CDR3, the DNA is TGTGCCAGCAGTTGGGGATTGTACGAGCAGTACTTC. This codes for CASSWGLYEQYF.

The chain uses TRBV19 and TRBJ1-3; D might be TRBD1 (6 bases). The V and J ends lost 7 bases and 2 bases respectively, with 12 bases between them. The germline V gene has CDR1 LNHDA and CDR2 SQIVND (reference sequence). This CDR3 is 14 amino acids long. The CDR3 DNA is TGTGCCAGTACAGGGGTGACGGCTGGAAACACCATATATTTT. Its translation is CASTGVTAGNTIYF.

The chain recombines TRBV7-2 with TRBJ1-2; tentatively, D is TRBD1 (5 bases). Germline V gene data show CDR1 as SGHTA and CDR2 as FQGNSA. This CDR3 has 15 amino acids. Trimming took 2 bases from V and 2 from J, leaving 12 bases between them. CDR3 loop: CASSLYQGVNYGYTF. The CDR3 DNA sequence: TGTGCCAGCAGCTTATATCAGGGAGTGAACTATGGCTACACCTTC.

This clone was recorded only once. CDR3 protein: CATSREQGLSYEQYF. CDR3 nucleotide sequence: TGTGCCACCAGCAGAGAACAGGGACTCTCCTACGAGCAGTACTTC. V and J are TRBV15 and TRBJ2-7; D is tentatively TRBD1 or TRBD2 (6 bases each). The CDR3 runs 15 residues. Germline V gene lookup returns CDR1 LNHNV and CDR2 YYDKDF (reference sequence). V was shortened by 0 bases and J by 0 bases, with 9 bases between the two germline ends.

The chain combines TRBV2 with TRBJ1-2; no firm D call. This CDR3 contains 14 residues. The germline V gene has CDR1 SNHLY and CDR2 FYNNEI. V dropped 4 bases and J dropped 3 bases, with 12 bases sitting between them. The CDR3 protein is CASSVQGGYYGYTF. CDR3 bases: TGTGCCAGCAGTGTTCAAGGTGGCTACTATGGCTACACCTTC.

This rearrangement joins TRBV7-9 to TRBJ1-6; 7 nucleotides match TRBD1. Trimming cost V 5 bases and J 4 bases; bases outside gene matches: 5. The CDR3 covers 15 residues. Germline V CDR1 and CDR2: SEHNR, FQNEAQ (reference sequence). CDR3 nucleotides: TGTGCCAGCAGCCGCGGGACAGAATATAATTCACCCCTCCACTTT. Residues: CASSRGTEYNSPLHF.